Each of the 13 T cell receptor beta chains below was sequenced from the same sample in a study of OX40 agonist ivuxolimab in advanced cancers. The assay was immunoSEQ multiplex PCR, and TCRdb's table has in-frame clones only and misses some. The sample lists roughly 25,000 clones, around nine tenths occurring once. The sequences come from CD4+ or CD8+ T cells sorted from blood, collected in a trial of the OX40 agonist ivuxolimab. Receptors were obtained from an adult with an advanced solid tumor such as melanoma, head and neck, liver or kidney cancer.

The chain combines TRBV19 with TRBJ1-5; unclear D gene. This CDR3 comprises 15 residues. V lost 1 base and J 9 bases, leaving 16 bases between the germline ends. Germline-derived CDR1 and CDR2 are LNHDA and SQIVND (reference sequence). As DNA, the CDR3 is TGTGCCAGTAGTATAGCCGGGTCGCCGTTTTCGCCCCAGCATTTT. It specifies CASSIAGSPFSPQHF.

The chain links TRBV29-1 to TRBJ2-1; the D call may be TRBD1 or TRBD2 (7 bases each). Trimming removed 7 bases from V and 4 bases from J, with 26 bases in between. Germline CDR1 SQVTM, CDR2 ANQGSEA. The CDR3 is 17 residues long. The CDR3 nucleotides are TGCAGCGCGGGAGGACAGGCTGTGCCTAGCAGGTACAATGAGCAGTTCTTC. Translation gives CSAGGQAVPSRYNEQFF.

The rearrangement joins TRBV4-1 to TRBJ2-2; 7 bases line up with TRBD1. The CDR3 is 16 residues long. Germline V gene data show CDR1 as MGHRA and CDR2 as YSYEKL. The V gene end was trimmed by 4 bases and the J gene end by 6 bases; junction bases not matched to a gene: 11. CDR3 DNA: TGCGCCAGCAGCCCACACAGGGGCGCCGGCCCCGGGGAGCTGTTTTTT. Its translation is CASSPHRGAGPGELFF.

The chain couples TRBV7-9 to TRBJ2-5; 10 bases fit TRBD1. V shed 11 bases and J 3 bases; nucleotides not matched to a gene: 9. In germline, CDR1 is SEHNR, CDR2 FQNEAQ (reference sequence). The CDR3 is 14 residues long. In DNA form, the CDR3 reads TGTGCCTCGCTCGGGACAGGGGTCGAAGAGACCCAGTACTTC. Translated, it gives CASLGTGVEETQYF.

The genes are TRBV5-1 and TRBJ2-1, with D possibly being TRBD1 or TRBD2 (5 bases each). With 0 bases removed from V and 4 bases from J, the gap between germline ends came to 11 bases. Germline CDR1 is SGHRS and CDR2 is YFSETQ. CDR3 length equals 15 residues. Here the CDR3 DNA reads TGCGCCAGCAGCTTGGTGGGGACGTATTACAATGAGCAGTTCTTC. Protein: CASSLVGTYYNEQFF.

This chain joins TRBV6-1 and TRBJ1-1, with 7 bases aligning to TRBD1. The CDR3 sequence is 16 residues long. V shed 1 base, J shed 1 base, and the junction held 6 bases outside the gene matches. Germline values: CDR1 MNHNS, CDR2 SASEGT. CDR3: CASSEGEYRGNTEAFF. CDR3 DNA: TGTGCCAGCAGTGAAGGGGAGTACAGGGGGAACACTGAAGCTTTCTTT.

The chain couples TRBV5-1 to TRBJ1-1, with D unresolved. Germline lookup yields CDR1 SGHRS and CDR2 YFSETQ. V was cut by 4 bases and J by 4 bases, with 20 bases left in between. CDR3 size: 16 residues. CDR3 DNA: TGCGCCAGCAGCCCCCGTAAGGGTGTTGGGAGCACTGAAGCTTTCTTT. Translation: CASSPRKGVGSTEAFF.

This sequence joins TRBV27 and TRBJ1-1, with a weak D call TRBD1 (5 bases). Germline CDR1 and CDR2: MNHEY and SMNVEV (reference sequence). V was shortened by 11 bases and J by 1 base, with 11 bases between the two germline ends. This CDR3 has 12 residues. As DNA, the CDR3 is TGTGCCGTCCGGGGCCCGAACACTGAAGCTTTCTTT. Translating it yields CAVRGPNTEAFF.

The J gene is TRBJ2-6, the V gene TRBV5-5, with a possible D match to TRBD2 (6 bases). Germline values: CDR1 SGHKS, CDR2 YYEKEE (reference sequence). This CDR3 spans 16 amino acids. Trimming took off 6 bases at V and 9 bases at J, with 22 bases between the two ends. The CDR3 sequence: CASTSVQGGSYNVLTF. In DNA form, the CDR3 reads TGTGCCAGCACCTCAGTGCAGGGAGGATCCTACAACGTCCTGACTTTC.

This chain joins TRBV11-1 and TRBJ2-2; 8 bases match TRBD2. CDR3 length equals 16 residues. Germline-derived CDR1 and CDR2 are SGHAT and FQDESV (reference sequence). The V and J ends lost 5 bases and 3 bases, in that order; junction bases with no gene match: 8. The CDR3 DNA sequence: TGTGCCAGCAGCCCCACGGGGGGGTGGGACACCGGGGAGCTGTTTTTT. Its protein product is CASSPTGGWDTGELFF.

The gene calls are TRBV2 and TRBJ1-1, with 9 bases lining up with TRBD1. V gave up 2 bases and J gave up 3 bases; unmatched junction bases: 4. Germline CDR1 and CDR2: SNHLY and FYNNEI. The CDR3 extends over 15 amino acids. DNA of the CDR3: TGTGCCAGCAGTGAATTAGACAGGGGGGACACTGAAGCTTTCTTT. Residues: CASSELDRGDTEAFF.

The chain couples TRBV4-3 to TRBJ1-5; the D is unclear. Germline V gene lookup returns CDR1 LGHNA and CDR2 YSLEER. This CDR3 region has 15 residues. The V gene lost 4 bases and the J gene lost 4 bases, with 14 bases spanning the gap. This CDR3 reads CASSPTVGGNQPQHF. The CDR3 DNA sequence: TGCGCCAGCAGCCCGACGGTAGGTGGTAATCAGCCCCAGCATTTT.

The chain carries TRBV27 and TRBJ1-1, with D tentatively TRBD1 (6 bases). Germline-derived CDR1 and CDR2 are MNHEY and SMNVEV (reference sequence). V was shortened by 5 bases and J by 0 bases, with 25 bases between the two germline ends. This CDR3 has 19 residues. CDR3: CASSLWGPAGPNMNTEAFF. For the CDR3, the DNA is TGTGCCAGCAGTCTTTGGGGGCCAGCGGGACCGAACATGAACACTGAAGCTTTCTTT.